These 5 T cell receptor beta chains were all obtained from the same sample, sequenced in a study of blood T cell repertoires in COVID-19. TCRdb's table, derived via immunoSEQ multiplex PCR, lists solely in-frame clones and lacks some. Among 15,000 to 25,000 clones listed, 79% were seen once. The sample was peripheral blood. The receptor source for this set is a man at least 80 years old with acute or convalescent COVID-19.

The chain uses TRBV30 and TRBJ2-7; D is unclear. The V gene lost 0 bases and the J gene lost 0 bases, with 15 bases spanning the gap. The CDR3 has 16 amino acids. The V gene's germline CDR1 is GTSNPN and CDR2 SVGIG (reference sequence). This chain's CDR3 is CAWSVKASGPSYEQYF. CDR3 in DNA: TGTGCCTGGAGTGTTAAAGCATCAGGCCCCTCCTACGAGCAGTACTTC.

The V call is TRBV5-5, the J call TRBJ1-6; D possibly corresponds to TRBD1 (5 bases). Deletions cut 3 bases from V and 8 bases from J, with 18 bases between. This CDR3 comprises 16 residues. CDR1 SGHKS and CDR2 YYEKEE come from the germline V gene (reference sequence). In nucleotides, the CDR3 is TGTGCCAGCAGCTGGGTTCAGGGTTCTTCGGATTCACCCCTCCACTTT. Translated, it gives CASSWVQGSSDSPLHF.

The J gene is TRBJ2-6, the V gene TRBV4-1; D is perhaps TRBD1 (6 bases). Trimming removed 0 bases from V and 3 bases from J, with 6 bases in between. Germline V gene sequence: CDR1 MGHRA, CDR2 YSYEKL. This CDR3 spans 15 amino acids. CDR3 DNA: TGCGCCAGCAGCCAAGACAGGGGTGGGGCCAACGTCCTGACTTTC. It codes for CASSQDRGGANVLTF.

This clone was picked up one time. CDR3 sequence reads: CASSPRPFSGTLQETQYF. As DNA, the CDR3 is TGTGCCAGCTCACCTAGACCCTTCAGCGGTACCTTACAAGAGACCCAGTACTTC. V and J are TRBV18 and TRBJ2-5; TRBD2 might be the D (5 bases). The germline CDR1 and CDR2 sequences are KGHSH and LQKENI. This CDR3 comprises 18 residues. Trimming took off 3 bases at V and 2 bases at J, with 22 bases between the two ends.

The chain is built from TRBV5-1 and TRBJ1-1; D not resolved. CDR1 and CDR2 from the germline V gene are SGHRS and YFSETQ. The V end lost 4 bases, the J end lost 1 base, and 8 bases lay between the germline ends. CDR3 length: 13 residues. The CDR3 DNA follows: TGCGCCAGCAGCATCCCGGGGAACACTGAAGCTTTCTTT. Amino acids: CASSIPGNTEAFF.